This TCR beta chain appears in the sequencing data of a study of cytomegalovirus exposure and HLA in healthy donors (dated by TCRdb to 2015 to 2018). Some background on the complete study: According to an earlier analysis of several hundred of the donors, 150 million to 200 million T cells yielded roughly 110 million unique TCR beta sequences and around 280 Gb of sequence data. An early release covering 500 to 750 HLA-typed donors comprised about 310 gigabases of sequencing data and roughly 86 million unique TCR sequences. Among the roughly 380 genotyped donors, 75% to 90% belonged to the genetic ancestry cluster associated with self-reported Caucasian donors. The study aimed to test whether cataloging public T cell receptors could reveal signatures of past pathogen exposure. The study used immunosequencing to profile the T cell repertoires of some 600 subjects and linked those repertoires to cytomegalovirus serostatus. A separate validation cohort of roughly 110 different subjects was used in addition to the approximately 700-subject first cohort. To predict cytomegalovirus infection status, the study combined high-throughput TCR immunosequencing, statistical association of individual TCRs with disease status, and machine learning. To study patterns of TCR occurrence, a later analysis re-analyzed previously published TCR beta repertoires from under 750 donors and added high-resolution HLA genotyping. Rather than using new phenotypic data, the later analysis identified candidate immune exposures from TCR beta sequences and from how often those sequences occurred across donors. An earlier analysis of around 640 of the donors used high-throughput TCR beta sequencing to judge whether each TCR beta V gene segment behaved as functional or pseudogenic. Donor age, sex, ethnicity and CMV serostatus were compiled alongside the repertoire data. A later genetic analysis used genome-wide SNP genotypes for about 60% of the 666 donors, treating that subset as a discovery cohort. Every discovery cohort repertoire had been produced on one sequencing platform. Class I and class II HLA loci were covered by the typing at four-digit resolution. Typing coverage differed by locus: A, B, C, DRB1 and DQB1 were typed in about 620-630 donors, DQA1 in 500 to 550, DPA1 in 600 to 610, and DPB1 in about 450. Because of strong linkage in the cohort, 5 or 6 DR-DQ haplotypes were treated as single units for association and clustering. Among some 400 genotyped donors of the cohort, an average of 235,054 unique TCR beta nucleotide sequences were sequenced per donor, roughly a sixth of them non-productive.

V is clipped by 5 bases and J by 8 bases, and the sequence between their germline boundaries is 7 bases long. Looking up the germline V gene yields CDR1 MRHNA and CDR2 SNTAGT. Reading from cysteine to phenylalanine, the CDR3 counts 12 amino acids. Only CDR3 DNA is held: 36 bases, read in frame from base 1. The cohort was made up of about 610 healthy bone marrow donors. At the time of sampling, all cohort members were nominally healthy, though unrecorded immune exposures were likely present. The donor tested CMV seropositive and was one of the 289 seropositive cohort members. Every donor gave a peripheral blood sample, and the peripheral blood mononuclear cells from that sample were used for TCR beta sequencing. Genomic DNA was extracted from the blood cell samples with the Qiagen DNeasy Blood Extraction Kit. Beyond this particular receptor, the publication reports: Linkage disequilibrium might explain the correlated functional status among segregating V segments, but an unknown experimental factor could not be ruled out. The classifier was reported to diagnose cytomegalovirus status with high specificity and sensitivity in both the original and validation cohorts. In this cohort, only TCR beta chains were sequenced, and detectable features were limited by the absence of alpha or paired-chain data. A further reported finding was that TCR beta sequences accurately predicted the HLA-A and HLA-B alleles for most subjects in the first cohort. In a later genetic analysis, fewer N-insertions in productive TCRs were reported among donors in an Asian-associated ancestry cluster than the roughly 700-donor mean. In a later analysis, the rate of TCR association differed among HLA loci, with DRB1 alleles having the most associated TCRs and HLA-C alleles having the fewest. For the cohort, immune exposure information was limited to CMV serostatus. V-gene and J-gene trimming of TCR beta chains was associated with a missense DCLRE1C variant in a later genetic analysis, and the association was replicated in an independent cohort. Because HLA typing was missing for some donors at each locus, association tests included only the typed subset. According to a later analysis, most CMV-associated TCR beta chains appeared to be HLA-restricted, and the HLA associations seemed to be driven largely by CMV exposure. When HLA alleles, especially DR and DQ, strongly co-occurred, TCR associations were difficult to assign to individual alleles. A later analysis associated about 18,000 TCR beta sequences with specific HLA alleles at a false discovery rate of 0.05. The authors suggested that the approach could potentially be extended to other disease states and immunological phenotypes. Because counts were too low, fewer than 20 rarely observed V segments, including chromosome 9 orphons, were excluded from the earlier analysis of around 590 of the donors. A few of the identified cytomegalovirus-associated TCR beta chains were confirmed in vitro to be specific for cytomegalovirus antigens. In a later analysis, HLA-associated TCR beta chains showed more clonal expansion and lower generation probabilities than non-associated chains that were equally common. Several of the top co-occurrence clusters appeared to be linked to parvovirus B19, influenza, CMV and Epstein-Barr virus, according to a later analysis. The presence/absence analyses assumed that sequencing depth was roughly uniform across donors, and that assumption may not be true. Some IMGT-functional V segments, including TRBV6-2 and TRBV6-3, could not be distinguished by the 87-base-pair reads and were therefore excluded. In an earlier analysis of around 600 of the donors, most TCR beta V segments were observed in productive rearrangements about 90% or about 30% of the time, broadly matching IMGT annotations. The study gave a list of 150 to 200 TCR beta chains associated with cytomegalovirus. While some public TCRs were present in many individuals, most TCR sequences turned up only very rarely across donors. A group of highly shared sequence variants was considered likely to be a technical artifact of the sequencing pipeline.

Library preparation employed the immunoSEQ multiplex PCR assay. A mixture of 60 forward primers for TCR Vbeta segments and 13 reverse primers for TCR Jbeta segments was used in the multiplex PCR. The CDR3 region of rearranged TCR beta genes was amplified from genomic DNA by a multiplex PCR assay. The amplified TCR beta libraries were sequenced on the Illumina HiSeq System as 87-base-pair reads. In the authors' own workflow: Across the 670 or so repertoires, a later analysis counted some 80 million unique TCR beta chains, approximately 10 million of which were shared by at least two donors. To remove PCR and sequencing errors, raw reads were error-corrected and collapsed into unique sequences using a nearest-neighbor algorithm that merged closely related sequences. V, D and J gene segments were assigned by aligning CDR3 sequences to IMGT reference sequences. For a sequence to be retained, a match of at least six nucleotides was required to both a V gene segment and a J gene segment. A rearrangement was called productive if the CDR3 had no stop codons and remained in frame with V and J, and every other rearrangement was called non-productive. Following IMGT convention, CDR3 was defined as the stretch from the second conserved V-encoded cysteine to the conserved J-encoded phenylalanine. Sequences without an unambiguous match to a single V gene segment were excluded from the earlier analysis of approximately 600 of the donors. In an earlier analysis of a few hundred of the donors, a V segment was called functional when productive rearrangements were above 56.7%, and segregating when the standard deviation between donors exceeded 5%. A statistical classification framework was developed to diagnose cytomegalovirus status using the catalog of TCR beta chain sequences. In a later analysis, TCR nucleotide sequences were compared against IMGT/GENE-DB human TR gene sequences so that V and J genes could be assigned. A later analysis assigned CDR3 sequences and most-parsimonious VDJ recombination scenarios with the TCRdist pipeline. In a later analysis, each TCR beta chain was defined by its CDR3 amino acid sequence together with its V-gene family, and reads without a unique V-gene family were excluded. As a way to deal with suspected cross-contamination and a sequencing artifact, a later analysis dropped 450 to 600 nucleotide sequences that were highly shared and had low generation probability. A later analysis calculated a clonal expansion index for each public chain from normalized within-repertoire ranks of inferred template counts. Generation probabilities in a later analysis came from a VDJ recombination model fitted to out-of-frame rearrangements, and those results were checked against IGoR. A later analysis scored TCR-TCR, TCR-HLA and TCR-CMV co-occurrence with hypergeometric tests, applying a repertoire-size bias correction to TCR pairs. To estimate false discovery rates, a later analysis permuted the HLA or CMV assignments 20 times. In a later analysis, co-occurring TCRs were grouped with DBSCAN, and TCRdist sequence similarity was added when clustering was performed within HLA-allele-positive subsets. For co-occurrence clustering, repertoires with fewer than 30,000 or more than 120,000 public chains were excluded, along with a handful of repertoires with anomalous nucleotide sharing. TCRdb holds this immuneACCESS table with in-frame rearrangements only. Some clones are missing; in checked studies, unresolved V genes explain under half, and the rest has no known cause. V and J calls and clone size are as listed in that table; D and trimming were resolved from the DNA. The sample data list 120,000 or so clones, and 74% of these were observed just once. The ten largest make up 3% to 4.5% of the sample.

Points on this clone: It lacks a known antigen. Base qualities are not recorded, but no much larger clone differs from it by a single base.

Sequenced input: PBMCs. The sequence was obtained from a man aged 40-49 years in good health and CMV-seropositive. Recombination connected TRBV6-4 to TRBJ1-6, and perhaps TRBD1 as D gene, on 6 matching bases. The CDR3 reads CASSPGDSPLHF. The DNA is TGTGCCAGCAGTCCAGGGGATTCACCCCTCCACTTT.